These T cell receptor beta chains were read from a single sample in a study of CD8 T cells in ankylosing spondylitis. One entry per CDR3 protein results from TCRdb running MiXCR on the 5' RACE reads. The sample lists nearly 250,000 distinct CDR3 sequences; about 30% were seen once. Sequencing used blood, either unsorted or a sorted T cell fraction (not recorded which). The receptors were gathered from a male donor with ankylosing spondylitis or in good health (not recorded which). The CDR3 runs from the conserved cysteine through the conserved F or W. Fields, in order: J gene, D gene, clone size, V gene, CDR3 protein, CDR3 DNA. The D gene is left open where the match is weak. Clone sizes are given selectively: once, few, many, or a class where the clone is expanded.

J gene: TRBJ2-3
D gene: TRBD2
clone size: NA
V gene: TRBV5-1
CDR3 protein: CASSLTSGGARSTDTQYF
CDR3 DNA: TGCGCCAGCAGCTTAACTAGCGGGGGGGCCCGCAGCACAGATACGCAGTATTTT

J gene: TRBJ1-2
D gene: TRBD1
clone size: few
V gene: TRBV20-1
CDR3 protein: CSALIQGANYGYTF
CDR3 DNA: TGCAGTGCCCTCATCCAGGGGGCGAACTATGGCTACACCTTC

J gene: TRBJ2-7
D gene: NA
clone size: NA
V gene: TRBV7-9
CDR3 protein: CASTPREGRGLEQYF
CDR3 DNA: TGTGCCAGCACCCCAAGGGAGGGCAGGGGGCTCGAGCAGTACTTC

J gene: TRBJ2-1
D gene: TRBD2
clone size: NA
V gene: TRBV20-1
CDR3 protein: CSAATSGRQDEQFF
CDR3 DNA: TGCAGTGCGGCCACTAGCGGGCGCCAGGATGAGCAGTTCTTC

J gene: TRBJ2-7
D gene: TRBD2
clone size: NA
V gene: TRBV10-2
CDR3 protein: CASSEAGGLSYEQYF
CDR3 DNA: TGCGCCAGCAGTGAAGCGGGGGGCCTCTCCTACGAGCAGTACTTC

J gene: TRBJ1-1
D gene: NA
clone size: NA
V gene: TRBV7-6
CDR3 protein: CASSLVRTAETMNTEAFF
CDR3 DNA: TGTGCCAGCAGCTTAGTAAGGACAGCCGAGACAATGAACACTGAAGCTTTCTTT

J gene: TRBJ2-1
D gene: TRBD1
clone size: NA
V gene: TRBV27
CDR3 protein: CASSARQGWNEQFF
CDR3 DNA: TGTGCCAGCAGTGCCCGACAGGGTTGGAATGAGCAGTTCTTC

J gene: TRBJ2-7
D gene: NA
clone size: NA
V gene: TRBV20-1
CDR3 protein: CSARDNSYEQYF
CDR3 DNA: TGCAGTGCCCGGGACAACTCCTACGAGCAGTACTTC

J gene: TRBJ2-7
D gene: TRBD2
clone size: NA
V gene: TRBV25-1
CDR3 protein: CASRTGTSGYEQYF
CDR3 DNA: TGTGCCAGCAGAACCGGGACTAGCGGATACGAGCAGTACTTC

J gene: TRBJ2-7
D gene: NA
clone size: NA
V gene: TRBV9
CDR3 protein: CASSVEWGPGYEQYF
CDR3 DNA: TGTGCCAGCAGCGTAGAATGGGGGCCCGGCTACGAGCAGTACTTC

J gene: TRBJ1-6
D gene: NA
clone size: NA
V gene: TRBV10-3
CDR3 protein: CAISEKGSRGPLHF
CDR3 DNA: TGTGCCATCAGTGAAAAGGGCAGCCGCGGACCCCTCCACTTT

J gene: TRBJ1-1
D gene: NA
clone size: NA
V gene: TRBV29-1
CDR3 protein: CSVGDAARAFF
CDR3 DNA: TGCAGCGTTGGGGACGCGGCCCGGGCTTTCTTT

J gene: TRBJ2-1
D gene: TRBD2
clone size: NA
V gene: TRBV24-1
CDR3 protein: CATSDFGGTSGGNEQFF
CDR3 DNA: TGTGCCACCAGTGATTTTGGCGGGACTAGCGGGGGGAATGAGCAGTTCTTC

J gene: TRBJ2-1
D gene: NA
clone size: NA
V gene: TRBV5-6
CDR3 protein: CASSSRAELYNEQFF
CDR3 DNA: TGTGCCAGCAGCTCAAGAGCGGAGCTCTACAATGAGCAGTTCTTC

J gene: TRBJ1-1
D gene: NA
clone size: NA
V gene: TRBV12-3/TRBV12-4
CDR3 protein: CASSLAQETEAFF
CDR3 DNA: TGTGCCAGCAGTTTAGCTCAGGAGACTGAAGCTTTCTTT

J gene: TRBJ2-7
D gene: NA
clone size: NA
V gene: TRBV19
CDR3 protein: CASSKGGTGSYEQYF
CDR3 DNA: TGTGCCAGTAGTAAAGGTGGGACGGGCTCCTACGAGCAGTACTTC

J gene: TRBJ1-3
D gene: NA
clone size: NA
V gene: TRBV12-3/TRBV12-4
CDR3 protein: CASSLKYSGNTIYF
CDR3 DNA: TGTGCCAGCAGTCTCAAGTACTCTGGAAACACCATATATTTT

J gene: TRBJ2-1
D gene: TRBD1
clone size: few
V gene: TRBV29-1
CDR3 protein: CSVESRGRYNEQFF
CDR3 DNA: TGCAGCGTTGAAAGCAGGGGGCGGTACAATGAGCAGTTCTTC

J gene: TRBJ1-2
D gene: NA
clone size: few
V gene: TRBV6-5
CDR3 protein: CASSTRPGHRNYGYTF
CDR3 DNA: TGTGCCAGCAGTACACGACCGGGACACCGTAACTATGGCTACACCTTC

J gene: TRBJ1-1
D gene: NA
clone size: medium-sized
V gene: TRBV20-1
CDR3 protein: CSARPFPQGEAFF
CDR3 DNA: TGCAGTGCTAGACCTTTCCCACAGGGTGAAGCTTTCTTT

J gene: TRBJ2-3
D gene: NA
clone size: few
V gene: TRBV2
CDR3 protein: CASGGIEGAGTDTQYF
CDR3 DNA: TGTGCCAGCGGGGGGATAGAGGGGGCCGGCACAGATACGCAGTATTTT

J gene: TRBJ2-3
D gene: NA
clone size: NA
V gene: TRBV6-1
CDR3 protein: CASGLGAASTDTQYF
CDR3 DNA: TGTGCCAGCGGTCTAGGAGCGGCTAGCACAGATACGCAGTATTTT

J gene: TRBJ1-3
D gene: TRBD1
clone size: NA
V gene: TRBV5-5
CDR3 protein: CASSPGTGRGNTIYF
CDR3 DNA: TGTGCCAGCAGCCCAGGGACAGGGCGCGGAAACACCATATATTTT

J gene: TRBJ2-1
D gene: NA
clone size: few
V gene: TRBV27
CDR3 protein: CASSSLSDEQFF
CDR3 DNA: TGTGCCAGCAGTTCCCTTTCGGATGAGCAGTTCTTC

J gene: TRBJ2-1
D gene: TRBD2
clone size: once
V gene: TRBV30
CDR3 protein: CAWSVRGGYNEQFF
CDR3 DNA: TGTGCCTGGAGTGTGCGGGGGGGCTACAATGAGCAGTTCTTC

J gene: TRBJ1-6
D gene: NA
clone size: NA
V gene: TRBV9
CDR3 protein: CASSPSESSPLHF
CDR3 DNA: TGTGCCAGCAGCCCGAGTGAGTCCTCGCCCCTCCACTTT

J gene: TRBJ2-1
D gene: NA
clone size: NA
V gene: TRBV27
CDR3 protein: CASSFLRSEQFF
CDR3 DNA: TGTGCCAGCAGTTTCCTCCGTAGTGAGCAGTTCTTC

J gene: TRBJ1-1
D gene: TRBD1
clone size: NA
V gene: TRBV7-9
CDR3 protein: CASSLINYRGRGNEAFF
CDR3 DNA: TGTGCCAGCAGCCTCATTAATTACAGGGGGCGCGGGAATGAAGCTTTCTTT

J gene: TRBJ2-2
D gene: NA
clone size: NA
V gene: TRBV20-1
CDR3 protein: CSAKGSTKGTGELFF
CDR3 DNA: TGCAGTGCTAAGGGTTCCACCAAGGGGACCGGGGAGCTGTTTTTT

J gene: TRBJ2-1
D gene: NA
clone size: once
V gene: TRBV3-1
CDR3 protein: CASSQVAHEQFF
CDR3 DNA: TGTGCCAGCAGCCAAGTGGCTCATGAGCAGTTCTTC

J gene: TRBJ2-1
D gene: TRBD1
clone size: many
V gene: TRBV29-1
CDR3 protein: CSVGDRGYEQFF
CDR3 DNA: TGCAGCGTTGGGGACAGGGGATATGAGCAGTTCTTC

J gene: TRBJ1-5
D gene: NA
clone size: few
V gene: TRBV7-2
CDR3 protein: CASSPWDTENQPQHF
CDR3 DNA: TGTGCCAGCAGCCCCTGGGACACCGAAAATCAGCCCCAGCATTTT

J gene: TRBJ2-7
D gene: NA
clone size: NA
V gene: TRBV7-9
CDR3 protein: CASSSPGRGYEQYF
CDR3 DNA: TGTGCCAGCAGCTCGCCGGGCAGGGGCTACGAGCAGTACTTC

J gene: TRBJ1-2
D gene: NA
clone size: NA
V gene: TRBV29-1
CDR3 protein: CSVRGHINYGYTF
CDR3 DNA: TGCAGCGTCCGTGGACACATCAACTATGGCTACACCTTC

J gene: TRBJ2-5
D gene: NA
clone size: NA
V gene: TRBV10-3
CDR3 protein: CASGTQETQYF
CDR3 DNA: TGTGCCAGCGGGACGCAAGAGACCCAGTACTTC

J gene: TRBJ2-7
D gene: NA
clone size: NA
V gene: TRBV10-3
CDR3 protein: CAISESRDYEQYF
CDR3 DNA: TGTGCCATCAGTGAGTCGAGGGACTACGAGCAGTACTTC

J gene: TRBJ2-3
D gene: NA
clone size: NA
V gene: TRBV11-2
CDR3 protein: CASSLVGGTFTDTQYF
CDR3 DNA: TGTGCCAGCAGCTTAGTAGGCGGGACATTCACAGATACGCAGTATTTT

J gene: TRBJ2-5
D gene: TRBD1
clone size: NA
V gene: TRBV28
CDR3 protein: CASSSVGQGEETQYF
CDR3 DNA: TGTGCCAGCAGCTCCGTTGGACAGGGGGAAGAGACCCAGTACTTC

J gene: TRBJ2-3
D gene: TRBD2
clone size: once
V gene: TRBV6-5
CDR3 protein: CASSYFPGLAGGTDTQYF
CDR3 DNA: TGTGCCAGCAGTTACTTCCCCGGACTAGCGGGGGGAACAGATACGCAGTATTTT

J gene: TRBJ2-5
D gene: NA
clone size: few
V gene: TRBV20-1
CDR3 protein: CSWGSMETQYF
CDR3 DNA: TGCAGTTGGGGTAGCATGGAGACCCAGTACTTC

J gene: TRBJ1-4
D gene: NA
clone size: NA
V gene: TRBV6-1
CDR3 protein: CASSTQQEYEKLFF
CDR3 DNA: TGTGCCAGCAGTACGCAACAGGAGTACGAAAAACTGTTTTTT